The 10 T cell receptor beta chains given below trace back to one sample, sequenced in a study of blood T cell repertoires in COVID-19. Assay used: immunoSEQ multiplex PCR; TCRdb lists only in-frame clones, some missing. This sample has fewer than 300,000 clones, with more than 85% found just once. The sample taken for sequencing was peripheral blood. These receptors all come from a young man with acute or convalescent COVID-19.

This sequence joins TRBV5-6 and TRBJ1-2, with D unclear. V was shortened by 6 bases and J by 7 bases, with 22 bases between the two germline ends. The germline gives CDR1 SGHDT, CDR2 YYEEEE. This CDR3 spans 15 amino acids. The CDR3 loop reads CASTPVGRPKGGYTF. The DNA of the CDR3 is TGTGCCAGCACCCCAGTGGGGAGGCCCAAGGGTGGCTACACCTTC.

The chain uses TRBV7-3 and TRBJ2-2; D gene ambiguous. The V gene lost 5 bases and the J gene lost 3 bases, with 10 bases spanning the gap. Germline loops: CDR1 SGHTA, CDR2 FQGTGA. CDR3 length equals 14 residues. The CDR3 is CASSPPGYTGELFF. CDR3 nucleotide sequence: TGTGCCAGCAGCCCGCCCGGGTACACCGGGGAGCTGTTTTTT.

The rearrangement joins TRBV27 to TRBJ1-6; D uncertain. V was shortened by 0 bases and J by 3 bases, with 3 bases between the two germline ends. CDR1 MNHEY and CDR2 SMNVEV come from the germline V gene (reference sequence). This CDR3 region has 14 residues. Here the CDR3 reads CASSLSRYNSPLHF. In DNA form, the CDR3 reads TGTGCCAGCAGTTTATCCCGCTATAATTCACCCCTCCACTTT.

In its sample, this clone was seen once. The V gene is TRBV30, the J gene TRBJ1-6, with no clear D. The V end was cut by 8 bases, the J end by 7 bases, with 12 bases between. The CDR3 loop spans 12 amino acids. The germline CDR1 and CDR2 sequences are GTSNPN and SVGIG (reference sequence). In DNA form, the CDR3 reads TGTGCCGGAACGAGGATGAATTCACCCCTCCACTTT. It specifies CAGTRMNSPLHF.

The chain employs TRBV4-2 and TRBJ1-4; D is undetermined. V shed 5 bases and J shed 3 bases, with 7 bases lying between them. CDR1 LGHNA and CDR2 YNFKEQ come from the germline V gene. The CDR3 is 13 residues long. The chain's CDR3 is CASSEDSNEKLFF. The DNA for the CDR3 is TGTGCCAGCAGCGAGGACTCTAATGAAAAACTGTTTTTT.

The CDR3 is CASSLFGTGGLDTQYF. CDR3 sequence (DNA): TGTGCCAGCAGTTTATTCGGGACAGGGGGCTTAGATACGCAGTATTTT. J is TRBJ2-3 and V is TRBV27; 12 positions agree with TRBD1. The V and J ends lost 1 base and 5 bases, in that order; junction bases with no gene match: 4. This CDR3 has 16 residues. The germline CDR1 and CDR2 sequences are MNHEY and SMNVEV (reference sequence).

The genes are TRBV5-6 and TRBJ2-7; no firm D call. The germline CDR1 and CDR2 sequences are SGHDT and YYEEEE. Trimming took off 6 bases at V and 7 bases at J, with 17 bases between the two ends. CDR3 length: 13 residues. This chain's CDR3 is CASTLDDNWEQYF. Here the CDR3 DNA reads TGTGCCAGCACCTTAGATGACAATTGGGAGCAGTACTTC.

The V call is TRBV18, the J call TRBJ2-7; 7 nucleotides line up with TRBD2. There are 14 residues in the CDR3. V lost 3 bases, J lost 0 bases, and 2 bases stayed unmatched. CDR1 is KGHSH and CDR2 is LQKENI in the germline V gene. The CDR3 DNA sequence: TGTGCCAGCTCACCTCTAGCGGTCTCCTACGAGCAGTACTTC. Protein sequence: CASSPLAVSYEQYF.

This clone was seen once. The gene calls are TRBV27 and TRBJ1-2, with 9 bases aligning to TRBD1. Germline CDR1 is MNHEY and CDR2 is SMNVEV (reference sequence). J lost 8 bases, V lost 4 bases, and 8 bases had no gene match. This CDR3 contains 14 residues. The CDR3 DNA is TGTGCCAGCAGTTATCTACAGGGGGCGGAGGGCTACACCTTC. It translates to CASSYLQGAEGYTF.

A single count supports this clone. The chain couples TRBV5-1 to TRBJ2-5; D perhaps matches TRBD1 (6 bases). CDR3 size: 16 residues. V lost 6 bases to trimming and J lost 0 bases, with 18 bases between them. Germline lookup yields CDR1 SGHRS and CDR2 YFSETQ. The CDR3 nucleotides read TGCGCCAGCAAGGGCAGGGGTTTTGGGGACCAAGAGACCCAGTACTTC. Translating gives CASKGRGFGDQETQYF.